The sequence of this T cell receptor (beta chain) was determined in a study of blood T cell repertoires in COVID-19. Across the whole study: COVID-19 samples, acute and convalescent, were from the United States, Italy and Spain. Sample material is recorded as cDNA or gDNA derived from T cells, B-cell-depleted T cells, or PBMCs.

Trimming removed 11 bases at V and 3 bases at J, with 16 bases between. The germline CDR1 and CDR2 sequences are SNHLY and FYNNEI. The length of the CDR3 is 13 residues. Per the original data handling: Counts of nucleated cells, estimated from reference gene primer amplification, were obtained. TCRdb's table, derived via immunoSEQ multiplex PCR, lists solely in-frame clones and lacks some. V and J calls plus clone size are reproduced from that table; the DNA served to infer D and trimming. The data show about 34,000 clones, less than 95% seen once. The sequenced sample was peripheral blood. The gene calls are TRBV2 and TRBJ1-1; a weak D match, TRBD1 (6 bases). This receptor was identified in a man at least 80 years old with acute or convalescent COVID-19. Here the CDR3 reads CASKEGGYTEAFF. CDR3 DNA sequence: TGTGCCTCAAAGGAGGGGGGGTACACTGAAGCTTTCTTT.